Listed below are T cell receptor beta chains from one sample, sequenced in a study of metastatic and nonmetastatic thyroid tumors. TCRdb reprocessed the PCR reads using MiXCR. The sample holds 30,000 to 40,000 clones, about 13% seen once. Sequencing input: blood. Every receptor here comes from a female donor with papillary thyroid cancer or a benign thyroid nodule (not recorded which). Some clones in this sample may be carry-over from other donors' samples. The CDR3 runs from the conserved cysteine through the conserved F or W.

CDR3aa: CASSPLDRGGTEAFF
v_gene: TRBV12-3/TRBV12-4
len: 15
j_gene: TRBJ1-1

CDR3aa: CATSPDRNYGYTF
v_gene: TRBV5-1
len: 13
j_gene: TRBJ1-2

CDR3aa: CASSQYSKSTDTQYF
v_gene: TRBV14
len: 15
j_gene: TRBJ2-3

CDR3aa: CASSYRGEGGEQFF
v_gene: TRBV6-2/TRBV6-3
len: 14
j_gene: TRBJ2-1

CDR3aa: CASSLAGGLGKLFF
v_gene: TRBV28
len: 14
j_gene: TRBJ1-4

CDR3aa: CRARQGSNKPQHF
v_gene: TRBV20-1
len: 13
j_gene: TRBJ1-5

CDR3aa: CASSPGTSGRAYETQYF
v_gene: TRBV12-3/TRBV12-4
len: 17
j_gene: TRBJ2-5

CDR3aa: CASYCREDTEAFF
v_gene: TRBV28
len: 13
j_gene: TRBJ1-1

CDR3aa: CASSYSKIAGVLGEQYF
v_gene: TRBV11-1
len: 17
j_gene: TRBJ2-7

CDR3aa: CASSQNTYGYTF
v_gene: TRBV6-1
len: 12
j_gene: TRBJ1-2

CDR3aa: CASNRVNYGYTF
v_gene: TRBV6-8
len: 12
j_gene: TRBJ1-2

CDR3aa: CASSPTSLGPPEKPQHF
v_gene: TRBV12-3/TRBV12-4
len: 17
j_gene: TRBJ1-5

CDR3aa: CSVKGSYNEQFF
v_gene: TRBV29-1
len: 12
j_gene: TRBJ2-1

CDR3aa: CAWEGQGNEKLFF
v_gene: TRBV30
len: 13
j_gene: TRBJ1-4

CDR3aa: CASSLTGANEQFF
v_gene: TRBV5-1
len: 13
j_gene: TRBJ2-1

CDR3aa: CASSPGQGEGYTF
v_gene: TRBV7-3
len: 13
j_gene: TRBJ1-2

CDR3aa: CSARARTEEQYF
v_gene: TRBV20-1
len: 12
j_gene: TRBJ2-7

CDR3aa: CASSPRTSGGHTDTQYF
v_gene: TRBV11-2
len: 17
j_gene: TRBJ2-3

CDR3aa: CAISEGGFQFF
v_gene: TRBV10-3
len: 11
j_gene: TRBJ2-1

CDR3aa: CASSSSALIEAFF
v_gene: TRBV6-1
len: 13
j_gene: TRBJ1-1

CDR3aa: CASSLGQINQPQHF
v_gene: TRBV28
len: 14
j_gene: TRBJ1-5

CDR3aa: CASGRNEKLFF
v_gene: TRBV30
len: 11
j_gene: TRBJ1-4

CDR3aa: CASSFVGSSVANVLTF
v_gene: TRBV28
len: 16
j_gene: TRBJ2-6